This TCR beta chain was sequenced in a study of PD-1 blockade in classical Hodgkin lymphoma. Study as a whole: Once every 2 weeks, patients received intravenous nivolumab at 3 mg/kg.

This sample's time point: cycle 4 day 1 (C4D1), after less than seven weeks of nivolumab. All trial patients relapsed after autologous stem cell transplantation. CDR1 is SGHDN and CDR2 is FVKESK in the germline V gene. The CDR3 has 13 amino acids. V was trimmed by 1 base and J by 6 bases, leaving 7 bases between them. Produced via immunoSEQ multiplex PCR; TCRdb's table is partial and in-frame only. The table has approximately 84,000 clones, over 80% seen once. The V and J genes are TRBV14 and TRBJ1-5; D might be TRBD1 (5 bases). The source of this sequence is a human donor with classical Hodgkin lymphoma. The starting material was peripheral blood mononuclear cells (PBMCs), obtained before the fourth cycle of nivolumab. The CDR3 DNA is TGTGCCAGCAGCCAAGCCGGGGGTCAGCCCCAGCATTTT. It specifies CASSQAGGQPQHF.